This T cell receptor (beta chain) was identified in a study of T cell changes during pregnancy in multiple sclerosis. The method was immunoSEQ multiplex PCR; TCRdb's version includes in-frame clones alone and lacks a portion of them. This sample has approximately 63,000 clones, with approximately 92% found just once. The ends lost 7 bases at V and 10 bases at J; junction bases unmatched: 10. Looked up from germline, CDR1 is LNHDA and CDR2 is SQIVND (reference sequence). The CDR3 consists of 13 residues. This specimen was peripheral blood, taken in the third trimester of pregnancy. The rearrangement uses TRBV19 and TRBJ2-1; 7 bases are shared with TRBD1. The TCR was taken from a female donor in good health, enrolled as a control in a pregnancy study. The CDR3 sequence: CASKSMTGWEQFF. The CDR3 DNA is TGTGCCAGTAAGTCGATGACAGGGTGGGAGCAGTTCTTC. Based on the CDR3 plus reference TRBV19 and TRBJ2-1, the full variable domain is DGGITQSPKYLFRKEGQNVTLSCEQNLNHDAMYWYRQDPGQGLRLIYYSQIVNDFQKGDIAEGYSVSREKKESFPLTVTSAQKNPTAFYLCASKSMTGWEQFFGPGTRLTVL.